What follows are 11 T cell receptor beta chains derived from one specimen sequenced in a study of T cell responses to AZD1222 COVID-19 vaccine. TCRdb keeps only in-frame clones here, not all; method: immunoSEQ multiplex PCR. This sample has around 100,000 clones, with around 95% found just once. This material consisted of peripheral blood, taken on day 0 of AZD1222 vaccination. The receptors originated from an adult in good health.

This clone was detected ten times or more. V usage is TRBV24-1 and J usage is TRBJ2-7; D may be TRBD2 (6 bases). This CDR3 region has 14 residues. Trimming removed 2 bases from V and 0 bases from J, with 7 bases in between. The germline CDR1 and CDR2 sequences are KGHDR and SFDVKD. CDR3: CATSDSSASYEQYF. The CDR3 coding sequence is TGTGCCACCAGTGATTCTAGCGCCTCCTACGAGCAGTACTTC.

This chain joins TRBV7-3 and TRBJ2-2; TRBD2 might be the D (6 bases). Germline values: CDR1 SGHTA, CDR2 FQGTGA. Trimming shortened V by 2 bases and J by 5 bases, and 12 bases separated the two germline ends. This CDR3 is 15 amino acids long. CDR3 sequence: CASSLGDFETGELFF. CDR3 sequence (DNA): TGTGCCAGCAGCTTAGGGGACTTTGAGACCGGGGAGCTGTTTTTT.

The J gene is TRBJ1-1, the V gene TRBV29-1; TRBD1 aligns across 7 bases. Germline assignment: CDR1 SQVTM and CDR2 ANQGSEA. J was trimmed by 1 base and V by 6 bases; bases with no gene match: 11. The CDR3 sequence is 15 residues long. The CDR3 coding sequence is TGCAGCGTCCTGAAGGATAACAGGGGGAACACTGAAGCTTTCTTT. The encoded protein is CSVLKDNRGNTEAFF.

This clone was counted once. The V call is TRBV9, the J call TRBJ1-4; a possible D gene is TRBD1 (5 bases). Germline lookup yields CDR1 SGDLS and CDR2 YYNGEE. There are 14 residues in the CDR3. Trimming removed 0 bases at V and 7 bases at J, with 10 bases between. CDR3 coding DNA: TGTGCCAGCAGCGTAGAAGGGACCGGTGAAAAACTGTTTTTT. Translating it yields CASSVEGTGEKLFF.

The chain employs TRBV15 and TRBJ1-2; maybe TRBD1 (5 bases). CDR1 is LNHNV and CDR2 is YYDKDF in the germline V gene (reference sequence). The CDR3 totals 15 residues. V shed 3 bases and J shed 7 bases, with 18 bases lying between them. The CDR3 spells CATSRTQGGGLGYTF. CDR3 DNA sequence: TGTGCCACCAGCAGGACGCAGGGTGGTGGGCTTGGCTACACCTTC.

This clone has a single count. The chain is built from TRBV12-3 or TRBV12-4 and TRBJ2-1, with D perhaps matching TRBD1 or TRBD2 (5 bases each). Between the trimmed V and J ends, which lost 6 bases and 8 bases, there was a span of 14 bases. The CDR3 sequence is 13 residues long. The CDR3 sequence is CASSPGTVHEQFF. The CDR3 DNA reads as TGTGCCAGCAGCCCCGGGACGGTTCATGAGCAGTTCTTC.

This clone appeared once. The chain combines TRBV5-4 with TRBJ2-3; possible D gene TRBD1, 5 bases. The CDR3 contains 15 residues. Trimming cost V 0 bases and J 7 bases, with 15 bases left between them. The germline gives CDR1 SGHNT, CDR2 YYREEE (reference sequence). CDR3 sequence: CASSLGQPPKNTQYF. CDR3 DNA: TGTGCCAGCAGCTTGGGACAGCCCCCAAAAAATACGCAGTATTTT.

CDR3 residues: CASGLGRNTEAFF. CDR3 nucleotide sequence: TGTGCCAGCGGCCTGGGAAGAAACACTGAAGCTTTCTTT. The chain is built from TRBV7-9 and TRBJ1-1; no firm D call. This CDR3 region has 13 residues. CDR1 SEHNR and CDR2 FQNEAQ come from the germline V gene (reference sequence). Trimming pared 8 bases from V and 2 bases from J, leaving 12 bases between.

This chain joins TRBV6-2 or TRBV6-3 and TRBJ1-5; 8 bases align to TRBD1. CDR1 and CDR2 from the germline V gene are MNHEY and SVGEGT. The CDR3 has 14 amino acids. Germline trimming cut 2 bases from V and 7 bases from J; bases unmatched to any gene: 4. As DNA, the CDR3 is TGTGCCAGCAGTTACAGACAGGGGTACCAGCCCCAGCATTTT. It codes for CASSYRQGYQPQHF.

The V and J genes are TRBV7-3 and TRBJ1-1; no reliable D call. CDR1 is SGHTA, CDR2 FQGTGA, per germline. The CDR3 runs to 14 residues. The V end lost 2 bases, the J end lost 1 base, and 8 bases lay between the germline ends. For the CDR3, the DNA is TGTGCCAGCAGCTTATTTGGAGCGAACACTGAAGCTTTCTTT. It is translated as CASSLFGANTEAFF.

The chain uses TRBV5-1 and TRBJ2-2; 9 bases align to TRBD1. This CDR3 region has 15 residues. V was clipped by 2 bases and J by 7 bases; unmatched bases: 6. Germline assignment: CDR1 SGHRS and CDR2 YFSETQ. The CDR3 spells CASSLWDRDDGELFF. The CDR3 DNA reads TGCGCCAGCAGCTTATGGGACAGGGATGACGGGGAGCTGTTTTTT.